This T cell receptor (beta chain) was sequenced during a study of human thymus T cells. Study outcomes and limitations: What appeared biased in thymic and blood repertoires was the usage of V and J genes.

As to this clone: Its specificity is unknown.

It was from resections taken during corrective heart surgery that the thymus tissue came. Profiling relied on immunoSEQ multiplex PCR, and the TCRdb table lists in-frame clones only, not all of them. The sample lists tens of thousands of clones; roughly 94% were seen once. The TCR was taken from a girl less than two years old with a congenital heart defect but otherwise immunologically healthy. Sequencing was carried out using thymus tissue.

CDR3 protein: CASSPQGNQPQHF. CDR3 bases: TGTGCCAGTAGCCCCCAGGGGAATCAGCCCCAGCATTTT. V usage is TRBV19 and J usage is TRBJ1-5; TRBD1 is a possible D gene (6 bases). The CDR3 length is 13 residues. V lost 6 bases and J lost 4, with 10 bases in between. Germline lookup yields CDR1 LNHDA and CDR2 SQIVND (reference sequence).